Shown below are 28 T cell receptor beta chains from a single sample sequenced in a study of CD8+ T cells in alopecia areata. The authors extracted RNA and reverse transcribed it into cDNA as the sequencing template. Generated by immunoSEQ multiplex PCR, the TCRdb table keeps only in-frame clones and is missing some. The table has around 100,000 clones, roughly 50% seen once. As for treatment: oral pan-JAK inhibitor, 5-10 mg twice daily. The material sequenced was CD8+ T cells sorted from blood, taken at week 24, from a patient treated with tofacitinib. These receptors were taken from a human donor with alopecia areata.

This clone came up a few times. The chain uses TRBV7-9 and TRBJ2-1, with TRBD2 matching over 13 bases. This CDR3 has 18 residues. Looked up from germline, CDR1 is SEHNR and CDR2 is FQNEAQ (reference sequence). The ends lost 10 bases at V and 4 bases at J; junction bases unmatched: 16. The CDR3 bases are TGTGCCATAGAGACTAGCGGGGGGCCACAACTACCTTACAATGAGCAGTTCTTC. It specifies CAIETSGGPQLPYNEQFF.

The CDR3 here is CASSPPIRYTGELFF. The CDR3 DNA follows: TGTGCCAGCTCACCACCGATCAGATACACCGGGGAGCTGTTTTTT. This sequence joins TRBV18 and TRBJ2-2; D call uncertain. Germline CDR1 KGHSH, CDR2 LQKENI. V was clipped by 0 bases and J by 3 bases, with 8 bases between them. The length of the CDR3 is 15 residues.

The CDR3 bases are TGTGCCAGCAGTCCGTATGCCGTAGGACAGCCCCAGCATTTT. It translates to CASSPYAVGQPQHF. The chain combines TRBV27 with TRBJ1-5; D not resolved. V lost 5 bases to trimming and J lost 7 bases, with 15 bases between them. CDR3 length: 14 amino acids. The germline CDR1 and CDR2 sequences are MNHEY and SMNVEV (reference sequence).

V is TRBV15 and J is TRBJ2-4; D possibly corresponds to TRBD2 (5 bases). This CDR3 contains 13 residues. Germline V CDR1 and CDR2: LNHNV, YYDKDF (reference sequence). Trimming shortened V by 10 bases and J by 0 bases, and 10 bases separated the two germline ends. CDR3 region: CAIRSGAKNIQYF. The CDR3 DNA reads TGTGCCATTCGAAGCGGAGCCAAAAACATTCAGTACTTC.

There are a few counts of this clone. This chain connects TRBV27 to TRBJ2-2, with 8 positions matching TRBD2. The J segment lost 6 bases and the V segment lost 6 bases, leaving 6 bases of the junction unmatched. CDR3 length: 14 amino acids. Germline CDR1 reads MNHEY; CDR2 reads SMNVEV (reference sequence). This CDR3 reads CASRPGLASGELFF. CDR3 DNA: TGTGCCAGCAGACCCGGACTAGCATCCGGGGAGCTGTTTTTT.

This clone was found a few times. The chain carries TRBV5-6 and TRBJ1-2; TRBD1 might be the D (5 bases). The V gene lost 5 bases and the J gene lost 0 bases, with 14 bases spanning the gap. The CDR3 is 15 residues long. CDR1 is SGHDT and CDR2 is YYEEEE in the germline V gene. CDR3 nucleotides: TGTGCCAGCAGATTCGAGACAGAGCCTAACTATGGCTACACCTTC. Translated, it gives CASRFETEPNYGYTF.

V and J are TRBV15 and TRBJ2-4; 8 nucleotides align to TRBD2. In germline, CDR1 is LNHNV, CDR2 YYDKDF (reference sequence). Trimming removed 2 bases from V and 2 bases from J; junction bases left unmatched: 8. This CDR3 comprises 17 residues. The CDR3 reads CATSRPRGGASKNIQYF. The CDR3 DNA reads TGTGCCACCAGCAGACCCCGGGGGGGGGCTTCCAAAAACATTCAGTACTTC.

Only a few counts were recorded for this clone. CDR3 sequence: CAWSLGSTEAFF. DNA for the CDR3: TGTGCCTGGAGCCTCGGAAGCACTGAAGCTTTCTTT. The chain uses TRBV30 and TRBJ1-1; unclear D gene. From germline, CDR1 is GTSNPN and CDR2 SVGIG (reference sequence). This CDR3 contains 12 residues. Trimming shortened V by 3 bases and J by 4 bases, and 9 bases separated the two germline ends. Full variable domain (remainder filled in from reference TRBV30 and TRBJ1-1): SQTIHQWPATLVQPVGSPLSLECTVEGTSNPNLYWYRQAAGRGLQLLFYSVGIGQISSEVPQNLSASRPQDRQFILSSKKLLLSDSGFYLCAWSLGSTEAFFGQGTRLTVV.

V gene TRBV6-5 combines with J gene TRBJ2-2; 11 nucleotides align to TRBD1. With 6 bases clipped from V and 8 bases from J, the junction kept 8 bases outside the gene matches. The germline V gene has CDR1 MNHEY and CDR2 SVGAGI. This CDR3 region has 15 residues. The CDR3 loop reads CASRSGQGAGGELFF. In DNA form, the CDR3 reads TGTGCCAGCAGATCCGGACAGGGGGCAGGTGGGGAGCTGTTTTTT.

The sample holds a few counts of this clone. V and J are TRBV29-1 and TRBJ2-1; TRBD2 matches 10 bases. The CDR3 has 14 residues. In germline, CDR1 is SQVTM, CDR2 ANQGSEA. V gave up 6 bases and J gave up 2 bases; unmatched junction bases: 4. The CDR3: CSVVAGGTYNEQFF. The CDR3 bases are TGCAGCGTCGTAGCGGGGGGTACCTACAATGAGCAGTTCTTC.

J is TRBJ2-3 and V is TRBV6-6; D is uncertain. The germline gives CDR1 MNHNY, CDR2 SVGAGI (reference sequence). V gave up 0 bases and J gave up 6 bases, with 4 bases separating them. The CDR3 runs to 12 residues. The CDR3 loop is CASSYSRDTQYF. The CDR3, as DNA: TGTGCCAGCAGTTACTCACGGGATACGCAGTATTTT.

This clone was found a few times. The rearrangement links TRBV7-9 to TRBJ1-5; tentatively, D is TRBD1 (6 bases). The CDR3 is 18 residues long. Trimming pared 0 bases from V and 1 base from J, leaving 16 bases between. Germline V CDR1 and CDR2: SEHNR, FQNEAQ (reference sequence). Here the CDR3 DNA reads TGTGCCAGCAGCTTAGCGCTTTGGGGGCAGGCGAGCAATCAGCCCCAGCATTTT. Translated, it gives CASSLALWGQASNQPQHF. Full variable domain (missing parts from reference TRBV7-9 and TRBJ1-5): DTGVSQNPRHKITKRGQNVTFRCDPISEHNRLYWYRQTLGQGPEFLTYFQNEAQLEKSRLLSDRFSAERPKGSFSTLEIQRTEQGDSAMYLCASSLALWGQASNQPQHFGDGTRLSIL.

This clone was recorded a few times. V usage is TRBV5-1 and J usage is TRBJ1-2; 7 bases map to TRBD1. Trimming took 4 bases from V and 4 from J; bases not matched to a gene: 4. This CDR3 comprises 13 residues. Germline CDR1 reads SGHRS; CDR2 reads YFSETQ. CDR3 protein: CASSPGQTYGYTF. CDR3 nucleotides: TGCGCCAGCAGCCCGGGACAGACCTATGGCTACACCTTC.

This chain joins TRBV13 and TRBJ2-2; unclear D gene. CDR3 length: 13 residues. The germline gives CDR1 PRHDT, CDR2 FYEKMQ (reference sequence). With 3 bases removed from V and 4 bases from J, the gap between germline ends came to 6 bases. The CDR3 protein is CASSFFSTGELFF. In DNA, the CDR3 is TGTGCCAGCAGCTTCTTTAGCACCGGGGAGCTGTTTTTT. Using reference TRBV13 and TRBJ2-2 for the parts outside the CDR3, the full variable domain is AAGVIQSPRHLIKEKRETATLKCYPIPRHDTVYWYQQGPGQDPQFLISFYEKMQSDKGSIPDRFSAQQFSDYHSELNMSSLELGDSALYFCASSFFSTGELFFGEGSRLTVL.

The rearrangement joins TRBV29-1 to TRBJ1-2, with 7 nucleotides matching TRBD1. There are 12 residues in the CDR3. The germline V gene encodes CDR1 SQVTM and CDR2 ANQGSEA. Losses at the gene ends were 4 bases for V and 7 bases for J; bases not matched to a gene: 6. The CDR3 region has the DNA TGCAGCGTTGGGGAGGGGGCCGGTGGCTACACCTTC. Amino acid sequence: CSVGEGAGGYTF. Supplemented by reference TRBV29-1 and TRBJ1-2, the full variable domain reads SAVISQKPSRDICQRGTSLTIQCQVDSQVTMMFWYRQQPGQSLTLIATANQGSEATYESGFVIDKFPISRPNLTFSTLTVSNMSPEDSSIYLCSVGEGAGGYTFGSGTRLTVV.

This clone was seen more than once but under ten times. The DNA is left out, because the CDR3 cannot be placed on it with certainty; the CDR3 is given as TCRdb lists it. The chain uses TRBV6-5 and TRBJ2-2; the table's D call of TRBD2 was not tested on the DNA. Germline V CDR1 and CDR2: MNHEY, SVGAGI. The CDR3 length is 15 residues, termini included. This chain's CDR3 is CASSTSGGFPGELFF.

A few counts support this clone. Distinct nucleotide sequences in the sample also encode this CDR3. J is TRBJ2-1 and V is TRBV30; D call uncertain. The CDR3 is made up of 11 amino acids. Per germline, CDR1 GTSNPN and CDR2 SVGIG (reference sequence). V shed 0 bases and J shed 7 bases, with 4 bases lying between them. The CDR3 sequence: CAWSVGNEQFF. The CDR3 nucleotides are TGTGCCTGGAGTGTTGGGAATGAGCAGTTCTTC. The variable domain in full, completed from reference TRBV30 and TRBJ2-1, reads SQTIHQWPATLVQPVGSPLSLECTVEGTSNPNLYWYRQAAGRGLQLLFYSVGIGQISSEVPQNLSASRPQDRQFILSSKKLLLSDSGFYLCAWSVGNEQFFGPGTRLTVL.

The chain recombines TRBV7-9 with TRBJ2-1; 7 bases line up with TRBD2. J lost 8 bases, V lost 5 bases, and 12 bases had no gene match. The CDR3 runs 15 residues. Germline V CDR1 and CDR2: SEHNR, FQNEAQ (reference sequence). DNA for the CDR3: TGTGCCAGCAGCGACCGGGACTACCCGGCCGATGAGCAGTTCTTC. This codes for CASSDRDYPADEQFF. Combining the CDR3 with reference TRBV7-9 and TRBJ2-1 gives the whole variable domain DTGVSQNPRHKITKRGQNVTFRCDPISEHNRLYWYRQTLGQGPEFLTYFQNEAQLEKSRLLSDRFSAERPKGSFSTLEIQRTEQGDSAMYLCASSDRDYPADEQFFGPGTRLTVL.

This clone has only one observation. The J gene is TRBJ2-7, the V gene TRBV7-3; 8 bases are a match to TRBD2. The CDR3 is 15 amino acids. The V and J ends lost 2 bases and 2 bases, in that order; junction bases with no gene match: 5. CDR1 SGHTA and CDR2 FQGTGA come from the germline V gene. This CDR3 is CASSLRGGPTYEQYF. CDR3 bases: TGTGCCAGCAGCTTACGGGGGGGCCCGACCTACGAGCAGTACTTC.

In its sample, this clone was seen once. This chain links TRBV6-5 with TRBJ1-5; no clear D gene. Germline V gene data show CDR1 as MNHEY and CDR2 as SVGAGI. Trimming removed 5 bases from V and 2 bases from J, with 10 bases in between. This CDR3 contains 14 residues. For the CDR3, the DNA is TGTGCCAGCAGTCTGTACTGGGGCAATCAGCCCCAGCATTTT. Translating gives CASSLYWGNQPQHF.

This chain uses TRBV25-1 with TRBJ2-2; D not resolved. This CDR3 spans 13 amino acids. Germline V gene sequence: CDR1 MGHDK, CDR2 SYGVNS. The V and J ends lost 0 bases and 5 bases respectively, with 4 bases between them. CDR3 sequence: CASSEYRTGELFF. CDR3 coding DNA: TGTGCCAGCAGTGAATATAGAACCGGGGAGCTGTTTTTT.

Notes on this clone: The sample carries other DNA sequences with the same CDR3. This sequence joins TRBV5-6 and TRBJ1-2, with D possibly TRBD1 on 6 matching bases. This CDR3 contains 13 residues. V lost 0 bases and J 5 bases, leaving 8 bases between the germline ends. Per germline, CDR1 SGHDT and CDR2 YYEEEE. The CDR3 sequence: CASSLGGGYGYTF. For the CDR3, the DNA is TGTGCCAGCAGCTTGGGAGGGGGATATGGCTACACCTTC.

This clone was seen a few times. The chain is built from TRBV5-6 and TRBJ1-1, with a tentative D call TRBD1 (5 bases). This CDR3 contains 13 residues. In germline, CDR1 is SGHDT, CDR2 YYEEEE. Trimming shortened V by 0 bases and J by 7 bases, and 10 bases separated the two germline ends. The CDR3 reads CASSLARGFEAFF. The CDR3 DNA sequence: TGTGCCAGCAGCTTGGCCCGGGGCTTTGAAGCTTTCTTT.

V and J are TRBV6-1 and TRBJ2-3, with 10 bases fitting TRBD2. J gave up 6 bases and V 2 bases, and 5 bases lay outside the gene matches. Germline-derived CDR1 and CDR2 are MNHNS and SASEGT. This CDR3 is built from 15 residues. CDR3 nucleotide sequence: TGTGCCAGCAGTGAAAAAAGCGGGGGGGCCGATACGCAGTATTTT. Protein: CASSEKSGGADTQYF.

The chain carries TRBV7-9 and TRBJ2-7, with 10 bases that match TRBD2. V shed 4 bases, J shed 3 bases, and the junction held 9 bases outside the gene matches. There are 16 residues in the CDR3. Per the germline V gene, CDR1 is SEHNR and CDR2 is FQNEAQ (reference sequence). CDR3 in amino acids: CASSSASGGVIYEQYF. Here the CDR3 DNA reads TGTGCCAGCAGCTCCGCTAGCGGGGGAGTCATCTACGAGCAGTACTTC.

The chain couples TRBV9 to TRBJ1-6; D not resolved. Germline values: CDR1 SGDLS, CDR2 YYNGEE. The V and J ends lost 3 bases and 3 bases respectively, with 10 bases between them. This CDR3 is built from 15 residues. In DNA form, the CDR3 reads TGTGCCAGCAGCGAGGCAACAGACTATAATTCACCCCTCCACTTT. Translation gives CASSEATDYNSPLHF.

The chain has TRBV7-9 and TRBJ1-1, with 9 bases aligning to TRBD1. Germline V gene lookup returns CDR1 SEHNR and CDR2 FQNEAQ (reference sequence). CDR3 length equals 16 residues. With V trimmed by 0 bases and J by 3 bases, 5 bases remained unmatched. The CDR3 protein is CASSLARDRVDTEAFF. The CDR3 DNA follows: TGTGCCAGCAGCTTAGCGCGGGACAGGGTCGACACTGAAGCTTTCTTT.

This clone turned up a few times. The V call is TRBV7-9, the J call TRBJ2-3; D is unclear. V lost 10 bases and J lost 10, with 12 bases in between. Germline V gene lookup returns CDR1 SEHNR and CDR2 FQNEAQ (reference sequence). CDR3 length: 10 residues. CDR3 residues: CATQRAAQYF. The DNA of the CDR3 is TGTGCCACGCAACGGGCTGCGCAGTATTTT.